This entry lists 14 T cell receptor beta chains sequenced from one sample in a study of radiation and T cells in renal cell carcinoma. TCRdb's table, derived via immunoSEQ multiplex PCR, lists solely in-frame clones and lacks some. The table records about 64,000 clones, roughly 80% of them present only once. The time point here: blood 4 weeks post-SBRT, at nephrectomy. Described treatment: 15 Gy SBRT to primary tumor, nephrectomy 4 weeks later. This specimen was blood, taken from a patient whose treatment included radiotherapy and nephrectomy. The receptors derive from a man between 60 and 75 years old with renal cell carcinoma.

This sequence joins TRBV19 and TRBJ2-1; 8 nucleotides align to TRBD2. CDR1 and CDR2 (germline): LNHDA, SQIVND (reference sequence). The CDR3 is 17 amino acids. With V trimmed by 3 bases and J by 0 bases, 7 bases remained unmatched. The CDR3 nucleotides read TGTGCCAGTAGTATGGGGATAGCGGGGATCTCCTACAATGAGCAGTTCTTC. Its translation: CASSMGIAGISYNEQFF. Full variable domain (missing parts from reference TRBV19 and TRBJ2-1): DGGITQSPKYLFRKEGQNVTLSCEQNLNHDAMYWYRQDPGQGLRLIYYSQIVNDFQKGDIAEGYSVSREKKESFPLTVTSAQKNPTAFYLCASSMGIAGISYNEQFFGPGTRLTVL.

V and J are TRBV6-6 and TRBJ2-5; D not certain. Between the trimmed V and J ends, which lost 5 bases and 7 bases, there was a span of 8 bases. CDR1 is MNHNY, CDR2 SVGAGI, per germline (reference sequence). The length of the CDR3 is 11 residues. CDR3 region: CASSPRGTQYF. Written as DNA, the CDR3 is TGTGCCAGCAGTCCTAGAGGGACCCAGTACTTC.

The V gene is TRBV6-5, the J gene TRBJ1-5; 8 bases are shared with TRBD1. The CDR3 runs 15 residues. V dropped 4 bases and J dropped 2; count of bases not matched to a gene: 4. Germline-derived CDR1 and CDR2 are MNHEY and SVGAGI. The CDR3 loop is CASSSLTGGNQPQHF. CDR3 sequence (DNA): TGTGCCAGCAGTTCCCTGACAGGGGGCAATCAGCCCCAGCATTTT.

The V and J genes are TRBV19 and TRBJ2-7, with 7 bases lining up with TRBD1. V lost 5 bases, J lost 2 bases, and 3 bases stayed unmatched. CDR1 and CDR2 (germline): LNHDA, SQIVND (reference sequence). This CDR3 spans 13 amino acids. The CDR3 reads CASSRQGAYEQYF. CDR3 nucleotides: TGTGCCAGTAGTCGACAGGGAGCCTACGAGCAGTACTTC.

The rearrangement joins TRBV6-1 to TRBJ2-7; TRBD1 might be the D (6 bases). Germline-derived CDR1 and CDR2 are MNHNS and SASEGT. The CDR3 is made up of 13 amino acids. With 6 bases removed from V and 3 bases from J, the gap between germline ends came to 12 bases. DNA of the CDR3: TGTGCCAGCAGCGCTGGACAGAACTACGAGCAGTACGTC. Translation: CASSAGQNYEQYV.

The gene calls are TRBV6-5 and TRBJ2-5; a possible D gene is TRBD2 (5 bases). CDR1 MNHEY and CDR2 SVGAGI come from the germline V gene. The CDR3 runs to 14 residues. The ends were cut back, 2 bases at V and 1 base at J, with 8 bases in the middle. The CDR3 DNA is TGTGCCAGCAGTTACGGGAGTTTCCAAGAGACCCAGTACTTC. Amino acids: CASSYGSFQETQYF.

This chain links TRBV4-1 with TRBJ2-1, with TRBD1 matching 7 bases. The CDR3 has 13 residues. In germline, CDR1 is MGHRA, CDR2 YSYEKL. With V trimmed by 4 bases and J by 4 bases, 1 base remained unmatched. CDR3 coding DNA: TGCGCCAGCAGCCCGGGACAGTACAATGAGCAGTTCTTC. The encoded protein is CASSPGQYNEQFF.

The chain couples TRBV7-2 to TRBJ2-4; no definite D call. CDR1 is SGHTA and CDR2 is FQGNSA in the germline V gene. V was pared by 5 bases and J by 0 bases, with 8 bases between. The CDR3 has 14 amino acids. The CDR3 here is CASSPELAKNIQYF. The CDR3 DNA is TGTGCCAGCAGCCCGGAATTAGCCAAAAACATTCAGTACTTC.

The chain has TRBV7-3 and TRBJ2-3, with no clear D. V lost 2 bases and J 0 bases, leaving 6 bases between the germline ends. In germline, CDR1 is SGHTA, CDR2 FQGTGA. This CDR3 is 14 amino acids long. The CDR3 region has the DNA TGTGCCAGCAGCTTATACGGAAGCACAGATACGCAGTATTTT. This translates into CASSLYGSTDTQYF.

This rearrangement joins TRBV7-2 to TRBJ1-2, with 9 bases lining up with TRBD1. CDR1 is SGHTA and CDR2 is FQGNSA in the germline V gene. The CDR3 is 15 amino acids. V shed 5 bases and J 4 bases; nucleotides not matched to a gene: 8. CDR3 sequence reads: CASSPAGTGPYGYTF. The CDR3, as DNA: TGTGCCAGCAGCCCTGCCGGGACAGGGCCCTATGGCTACACCTTC.

This rearrangement joins TRBV4-2 to TRBJ1-1; tentative D call: TRBD1 (5 bases). V dropped 0 bases and J dropped 7 bases, with 15 bases sitting between them. Looked up from germline, CDR1 is LGHNA and CDR2 is YNFKEQ. This CDR3 is built from 15 residues. CDR3 loop: CASSQEPGAALEAFF. The CDR3 bases are TGTGCCAGCAGCCAAGAACCCGGGGCGGCCCTTGAAGCTTTCTTT.

The chain has TRBV7-7 and TRBJ2-1, with 7 nucleotides matching TRBD2. Germline V CDR1 and CDR2: SSHAT, FNYEAQ (reference sequence). CDR3 size: 16 residues. J was trimmed by 4 bases and V by 1 base; bases with no gene match: 7. Here the CDR3 DNA reads TGTGCCAGCAGCTTAGAGTGGAGGGGAGGGTACAATGAGCAGTTCTTC. Protein product: CASSLEWRGGYNEQFF.

The V call is TRBV5-1, the J call TRBJ2-2; a possible D gene is TRBD2 (6 bases). The CDR3 loop spans 17 amino acids. V gave up 7 bases and J gave up 4 bases, with 23 bases separating them. Germline V gene data show CDR1 as SGHRS and CDR2 as YFSETQ. CDR3 in DNA: TGCGCCAGCCGCGCCGGGGCGGGGAACCCCCCCACCGGGGAGCTGTTTTTT. Its protein is CASRAGAGNPPTGELFF.

This chain connects TRBV10-3 to TRBJ1-5; possible D gene TRBD1, 5 bases. V was trimmed by 9 bases and J by 0 bases, leaving 6 bases between them. The CDR3 contains 12 residues. Germline V lookup: CDR1 ENHRY, CDR2 SYGVKD. The CDR3 here is CAMGTSNQPQHF. Here the CDR3 DNA reads TGTGCCATGGGGACTAGCAATCAGCCCCAGCATTTT.